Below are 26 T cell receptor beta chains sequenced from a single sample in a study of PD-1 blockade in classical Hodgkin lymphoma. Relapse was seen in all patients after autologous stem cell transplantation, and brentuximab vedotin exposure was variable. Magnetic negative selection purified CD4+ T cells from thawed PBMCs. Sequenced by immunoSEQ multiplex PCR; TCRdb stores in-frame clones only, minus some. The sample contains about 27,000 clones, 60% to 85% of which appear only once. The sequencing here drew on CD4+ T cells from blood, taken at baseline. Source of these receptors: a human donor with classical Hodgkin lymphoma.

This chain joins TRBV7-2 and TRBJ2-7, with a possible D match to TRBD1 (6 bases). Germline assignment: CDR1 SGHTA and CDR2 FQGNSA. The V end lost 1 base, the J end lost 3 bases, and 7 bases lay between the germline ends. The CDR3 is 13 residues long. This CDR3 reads CASSLGGLYEQYF. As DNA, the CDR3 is TGTGCCAGCAGCTTAGGGGGGCTCTACGAGCAGTACTTC.

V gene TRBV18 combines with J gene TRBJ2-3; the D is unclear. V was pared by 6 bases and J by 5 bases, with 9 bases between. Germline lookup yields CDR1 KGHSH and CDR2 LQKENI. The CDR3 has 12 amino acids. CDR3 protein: CASSSSLDTQYF. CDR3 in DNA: TGTGCCAGCTCCTCCTCCTTAGATACGCAGTATTTT.

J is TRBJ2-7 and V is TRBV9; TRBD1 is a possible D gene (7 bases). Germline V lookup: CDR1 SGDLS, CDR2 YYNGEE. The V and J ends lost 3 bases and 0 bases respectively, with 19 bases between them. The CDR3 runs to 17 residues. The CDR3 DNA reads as TGTGCCAGCAGCGCGGGGGAGTCAGGGGGGAGCTCCTACGAGCAGTACTTC. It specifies CASSAGESGGSSYEQYF. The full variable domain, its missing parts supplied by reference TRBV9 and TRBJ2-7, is DSGVTQTPKHLITATGQRVTLRCSPRSGDLSVYWYQQSLDQGLQFLIQYYNGEERAKGNILERFSAQQFPDLHSELNLSSLELGDSALYFCASSAGESGGSSYEQYFGPGTRLTVT.

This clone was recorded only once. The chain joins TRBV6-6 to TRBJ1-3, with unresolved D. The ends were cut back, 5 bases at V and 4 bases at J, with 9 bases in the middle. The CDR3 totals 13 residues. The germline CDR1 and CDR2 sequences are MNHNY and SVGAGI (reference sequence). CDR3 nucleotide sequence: TGTGCCAGCAGTACCCCCGGGGGAAACACCATATATTTT. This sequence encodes CASSTPGGNTIYF.

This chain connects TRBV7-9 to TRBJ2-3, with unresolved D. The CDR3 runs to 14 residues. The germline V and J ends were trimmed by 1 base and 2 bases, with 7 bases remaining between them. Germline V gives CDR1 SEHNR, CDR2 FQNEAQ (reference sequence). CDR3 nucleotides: TGTGCCAGCAGCTTAGGGGCACCCACAGATACGCAGTATTTT. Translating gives CASSLGAPTDTQYF. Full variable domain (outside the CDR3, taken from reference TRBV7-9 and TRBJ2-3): DTGVSQNPRHKITKRGQNVTFRCDPISEHNRLYWYRQTLGQGPEFLTYFQNEAQLEKSRLLSDRFSAERPKGSFSTLEIQRTEQGDSAMYLCASSLGAPTDTQYFGPGTRLTVL.

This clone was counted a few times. The CDR3 region has the DNA TGTGCCAGCAGCCCCGAGTTCAGGACTAGCCACGAGCAGTACTTC. Residues: CASSPEFRTSHEQYF. The rearrangement uses TRBV7-6 and TRBJ2-7, with 8 bases fitting TRBD2. Germline values: CDR1 SGHVS, CDR2 FNYEAQ. The CDR3 is 15 amino acids. The junction had 11 bases not matched to a gene; V was cut back by 5 bases and J by 5 bases. Full variable domain (rest looked up from reference TRBV7-6 and TRBJ2-7): GAGVSQSPRYKVTKRGQDVALRCDPISGHVSLYWYRQALGQGPEFLTYFNYEAQQDKSGLPNDRFSAERPEGSISTLTIQRTEQRDSAMYRCASSPEFRTSHEQYFGPGTRLTVT.

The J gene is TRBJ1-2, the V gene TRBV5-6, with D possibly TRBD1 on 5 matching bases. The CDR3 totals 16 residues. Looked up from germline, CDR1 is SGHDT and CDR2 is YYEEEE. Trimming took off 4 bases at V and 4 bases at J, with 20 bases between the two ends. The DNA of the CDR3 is TGTGCCAGCAGCCCGGAATGGGGACGGGTTTTCTATGGCTACACCTTC. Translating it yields CASSPEWGRVFYGYTF. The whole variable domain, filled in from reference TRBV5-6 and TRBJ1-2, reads DAGVTQSPTHLIKTRGQQVTLRCSPKSGHDTVSWYQQALGQGPQFIFQYYEEEERQRGNFPDRFSGHQFPNYSSELNVNALLLGDSALYLCASSPEWGRVFYGYTFGSGTRLTVV.

The chain's CDR3 is CASSLARGTGPEAFF. CDR3 sequence (DNA): TGTGCCAGCAGCTTGGCACGAGGGACAGGGCCTGAAGCTTTCTTT. The chain employs TRBV7-2 and TRBJ1-1, with 9 bases that match TRBD1. The CDR3 is 15 residues long. Germline loops: CDR1 SGHTA, CDR2 FQGNSA. Trimming at V came to 3 bases and at J to 6 bases, leaving 8 bases not matched to a gene.

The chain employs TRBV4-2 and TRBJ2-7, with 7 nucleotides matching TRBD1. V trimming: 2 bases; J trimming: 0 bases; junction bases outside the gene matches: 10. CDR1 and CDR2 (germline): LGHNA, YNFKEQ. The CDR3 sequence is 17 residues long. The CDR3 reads CASSQPITGDISYEQYF. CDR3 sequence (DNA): TGTGCCAGCAGCCAACCCATAACAGGGGATATCTCCTACGAGCAGTACTTC.

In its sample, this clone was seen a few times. The CDR3: CASSRDRDSGNTIYF. DNA for the CDR3: TGTGCCAGTAGTCGGGACAGGGACTCTGGAAACACCATATATTTT. The rearrangement joins TRBV19 to TRBJ1-3, with TRBD1 matching over 9 bases. The CDR3 is 15 residues long. Germline CDR1 is LNHDA and CDR2 is SQIVND (reference sequence). The J segment lost 0 bases and the V segment lost 5 bases, leaving 2 bases of the junction unmatched.

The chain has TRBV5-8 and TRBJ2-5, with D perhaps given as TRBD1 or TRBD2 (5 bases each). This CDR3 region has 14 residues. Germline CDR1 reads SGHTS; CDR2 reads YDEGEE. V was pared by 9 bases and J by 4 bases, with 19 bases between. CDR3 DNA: TGTGCCACCCTAAGAGAGGGGCTGGGAGAGACCCAGTACTTC. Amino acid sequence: CATLREGLGETQYF.

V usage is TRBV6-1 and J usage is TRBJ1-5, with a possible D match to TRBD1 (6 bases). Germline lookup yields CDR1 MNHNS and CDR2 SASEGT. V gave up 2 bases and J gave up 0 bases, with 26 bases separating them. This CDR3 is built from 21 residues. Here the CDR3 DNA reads TGTGCCAGCAGTGAATGGATTTACGGGGGGCTTAGGGTTTATAGCAATCAGCCCCAGCATTTT. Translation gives CASSEWIYGGLRVYSNQPQHF.

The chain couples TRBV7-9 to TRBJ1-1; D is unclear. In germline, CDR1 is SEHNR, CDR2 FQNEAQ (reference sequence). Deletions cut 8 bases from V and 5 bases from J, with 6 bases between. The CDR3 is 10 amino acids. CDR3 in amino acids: CASGGTEAFF. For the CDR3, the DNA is TGTGCCAGCGGTGGTACTGAAGCTTTCTTT. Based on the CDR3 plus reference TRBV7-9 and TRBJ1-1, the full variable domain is DTGVSQNPRHKITKRGQNVTFRCDPISEHNRLYWYRQTLGQGPEFLTYFQNEAQLEKSRLLSDRFSAERPKGSFSTLEIQRTEQGDSAMYLCASGGTEAFFGQGTRLTVV.

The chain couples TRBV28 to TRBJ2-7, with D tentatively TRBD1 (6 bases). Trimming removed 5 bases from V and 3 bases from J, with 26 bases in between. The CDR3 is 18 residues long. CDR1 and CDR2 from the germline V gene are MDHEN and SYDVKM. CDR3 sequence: CASSPPGTPRRVDYEQYF. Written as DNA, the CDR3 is TGTGCCAGCAGTCCTCCCGGGACACCCCGAAGGGTTGACTACGAGCAGTACTTC.

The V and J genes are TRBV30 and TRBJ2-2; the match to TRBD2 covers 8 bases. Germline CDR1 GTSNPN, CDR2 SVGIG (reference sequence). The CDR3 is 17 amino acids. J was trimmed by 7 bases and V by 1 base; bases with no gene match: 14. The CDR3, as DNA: TGTGCCTGGAGTGGACCCCCCGGGGGGGCCAGAAGCGGGGAGCTGTTTTTT. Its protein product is CAWSGPPGGARSGELFF.

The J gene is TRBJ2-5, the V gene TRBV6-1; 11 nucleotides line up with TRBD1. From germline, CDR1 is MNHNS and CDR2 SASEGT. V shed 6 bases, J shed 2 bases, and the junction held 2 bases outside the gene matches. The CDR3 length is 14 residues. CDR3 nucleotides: TGTGCCAGCAGCCGGGACAGGGGGCAAGAGACCCAGTACTTC. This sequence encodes CASSRDRGQETQYF.

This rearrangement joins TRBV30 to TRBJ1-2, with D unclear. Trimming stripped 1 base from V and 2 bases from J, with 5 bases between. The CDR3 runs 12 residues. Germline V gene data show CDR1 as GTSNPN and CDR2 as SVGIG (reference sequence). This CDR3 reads CAWSGLNYGYTF. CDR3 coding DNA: TGTGCCTGGAGTGGTTTAAACTATGGCTACACCTTC.

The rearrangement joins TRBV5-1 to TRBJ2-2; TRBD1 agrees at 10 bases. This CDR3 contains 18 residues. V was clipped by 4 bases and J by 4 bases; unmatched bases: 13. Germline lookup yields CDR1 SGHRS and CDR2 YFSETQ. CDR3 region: CASSLHPPGQGTTGELFF. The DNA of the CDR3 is TGCGCCAGCAGCCTTCACCCTCCGGGACAGGGGACCACCGGGGAGCTGTTTTTT.

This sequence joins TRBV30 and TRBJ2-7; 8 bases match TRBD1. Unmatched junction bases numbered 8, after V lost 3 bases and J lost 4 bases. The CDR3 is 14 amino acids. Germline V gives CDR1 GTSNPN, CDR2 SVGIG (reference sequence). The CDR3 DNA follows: TGTGCCTGGAGGGGGGACAGGTACCTATACGAGCAGTACTTC. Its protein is CAWRGDRYLYEQYF.

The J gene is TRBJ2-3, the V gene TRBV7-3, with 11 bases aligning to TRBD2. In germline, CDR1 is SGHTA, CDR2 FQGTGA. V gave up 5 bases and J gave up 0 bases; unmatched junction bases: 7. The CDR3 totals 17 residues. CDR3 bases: TGTGCCAGCAGCCCCTCTAGCGGGGGGTCTAGCACAGATACGCAGTATTTT. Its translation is CASSPSSGGSSTDTQYF.

In DNA, the CDR3 is TGTGCCAGCAGCTCCCGCCTCGCAGATACGCAGTATTTT. Protein: CASSSRLADTQYF. The chain uses TRBV13 and TRBJ2-3; no clear D gene. The CDR3 extends over 13 amino acids. Trimming took off 4 bases at V and 4 bases at J, with 9 bases between the two ends. Germline assignment: CDR1 PRHDT and CDR2 FYEKMQ (reference sequence). The complete variable domain, with remaining parts taken from reference TRBV13 and TRBJ2-3, reads AAGVIQSPRHLIKEKRETATLKCYPIPRHDTVYWYQQGPGQDPQFLISFYEKMQSDKGSIPDRFSAQQFSDYHSELNMSSLELGDSALYFCASSSRLADTQYFGPGTRLTVL.

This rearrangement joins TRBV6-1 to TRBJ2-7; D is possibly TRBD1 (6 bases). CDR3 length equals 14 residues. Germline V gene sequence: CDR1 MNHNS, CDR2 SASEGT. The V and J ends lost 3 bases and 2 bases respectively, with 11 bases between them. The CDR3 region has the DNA TGTGCCAGCAGTGAGGGACACCTGACCTACGAGCAGTACTTC. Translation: CASSEGHLTYEQYF.

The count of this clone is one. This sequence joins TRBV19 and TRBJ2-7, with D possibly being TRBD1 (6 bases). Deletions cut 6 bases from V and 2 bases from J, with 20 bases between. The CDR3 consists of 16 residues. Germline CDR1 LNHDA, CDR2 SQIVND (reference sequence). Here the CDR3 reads CASSLTGQSYPYEQYF. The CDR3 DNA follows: TGTGCCAGTAGCTTGACCGGACAGTCTTACCCCTACGAGCAGTACTTC.

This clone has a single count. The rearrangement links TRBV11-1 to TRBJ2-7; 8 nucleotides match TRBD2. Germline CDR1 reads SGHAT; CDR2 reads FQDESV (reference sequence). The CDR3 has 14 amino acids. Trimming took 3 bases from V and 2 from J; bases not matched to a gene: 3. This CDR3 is CASSFGGATYEQYF. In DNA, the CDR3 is TGTGCCAGCAGCTTCGGGGGGGCGACCTACGAGCAGTACTTC.

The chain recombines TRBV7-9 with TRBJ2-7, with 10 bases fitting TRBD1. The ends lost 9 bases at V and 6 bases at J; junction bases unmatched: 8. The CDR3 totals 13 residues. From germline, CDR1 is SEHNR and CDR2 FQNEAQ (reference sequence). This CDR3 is CASMGTGAFEQYF. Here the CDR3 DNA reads TGTGCCAGTATGGGGACAGGGGCGTTCGAGCAGTACTTC. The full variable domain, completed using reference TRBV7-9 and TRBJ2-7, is DTGVSQNPRHKITKRGQNVTFRCDPISEHNRLYWYRQTLGQGPEFLTYFQNEAQLEKSRLLSDRFSAERPKGSFSTLEIQRTEQGDSAMYLCASMGTGAFEQYFGPGTRLTVT.

CDR3 in amino acids: CASSSGTSVAKNIQYF. The CDR3, as DNA: TGTGCCAGCAGCTCTGGGACTAGCGTCGCCAAAAACATTCAGTACTTC. The chain carries TRBV13 and TRBJ2-4, with 10 bases identical to TRBD2. With 4 bases clipped from V and 1 base from J, the junction kept 4 bases outside the gene matches. This CDR3 region has 16 residues. Germline loops: CDR1 PRHDT, CDR2 FYEKMQ (reference sequence).